The rows below give T cell receptor beta chains drawn from one sample of a study of pediatric ulcerative colitis. TCRdb's table, derived via immunoSEQ multiplex PCR, lists solely in-frame clones and lacks some. The sample has fewer than 40,000 clones; approximately 82% are singletons. Material: blood. These receptors all come from a girl aged 10 to 17 with moderate ulcerative colitis. The CDR3 runs from the conserved cysteine through the conserved F or W. The order of the fields is D gene, clone size, CDR3 length, J gene, V gene, CDR3 DNA, CDR3 protein. The D gene is left open where the match is weak. Size values are once, few and many counts, or a class for expanded clones, and some rows have none.

>.|few|14|TRBJ1-1|TRBV4-3
TGCGCCAGCAGCCAAGATTTCCTGGATTCTCAAGCTTTCTTT
CASSQDFLDSQAFF
>.|.|13|TRBJ2-1|TRBV6-4
TGTGCCAGCAGTGACCGGGCCTACAATGAGCAGTTCTTC
CASSDRAYNEQFF
>TRBD2|.|15|TRBJ2-5|TRBV29-1
TGCAGCGTTGTTCTAGCGGGGGAGGCTGGAGAGACCCAGTACTTC
CSVVLAGEAGETQYF
>.|.|18|TRBJ2-2|TRBV14
TGTGCCAGCAGCCAAAAAGTGCGCGCGGCAGGCTCTCAGGGGGAGCTGTTTTTT
CASSQKVRAAGSQGELFF
>.|.|16|TRBJ2-7|TRBV5-5
TGTGCCAGCAGCCCAGTATTCGCCGGGCCCGGAGGCGAGCAGTACTTC
CASSPVFAGPGGEQYF
>TRBD1|.|18|TRBJ1-6|TRBV5-1
TGCGCCAGCAGCTTTAGTTCGCGACAGGGGGCTAGGAATTCACCCCTCCACTTT
CASSFSSRQGARNSPLHF
>TRBD1|few|15|TRBJ1-4|TRBV19
TGTGCCAGTAGTAGATCCCGACAGGGCATTGAAAAACTGTTTTTT
CASSRSRQGIEKLFF
>.|.|13|TRBJ1-3|TRBV30
TGTGCCTGGAGTAGTCACTCTGGAAACACCATATATTTT
CAWSSHSGNTIYF
>.|.|13|TRBJ2-5|TRBV9
TGTGCCAGCAGCGTAGTCGAGGGTGGGACCCAGTACTTC
CASSVVEGGTQYF
>.|few|10|TRBJ1-5|TRBV19
TGTGCCAGTGGGAATCAGCCCCAGCATTTT
CASGNQPQHF
>.|.|15|TRBJ1-2|TRBV10-2
TGCGCCAGCAGCTATTCCCAAGTAGGGGCGGACGGCTACACCTTC
CASSYSQVGADGYTF
>TRBD2|.|16|TRBJ2-5|TRBV6-6
TGTGCCAGCAGCCCCCTCCGGGGTAGCGGGAGTGAGACCCAGTACTTC
CASSPLRGSGSETQYF
>.|.|15|TRBJ2-7|TRBV5-8
TGTGCCAGCAGCTTTATTTTTCGCGGTACCTACGAGCAGTACTTC
CASSFIFRGTYEQYF